This T cell receptor (beta chain) was sequenced in a study of molecular identifiers for immune sequencing clone quantification. Naive CD8 libraries were made from about 21,000 to 970,000 sorted cells, and they used 10%, 30% or 50% RNA. Sorted naive CD8 T cells were those defined as CD8+CD4-CCR7+CD45RA+. Findings of the study overall: Among effectors, clones above 20 RNA copies held over 98% of molecules; among naive cells, under 1%.

This clonotype was seen repeatedly, ten times or more. Its antigen remains unknown. With listed TCR primers and previously described methods, bulk TCR libraries were prepared. MiXCR, run by TCRdb on the PCR reads, gives a single entry per CDR3 protein. Among about 97,000 distinct CDR3 sequences listed, 20% to 25% were seen once. Losses at the gene ends were 5 bases for V and 1 base for J; bases not matched to a gene: 4. The germline gives CDR1 SGHVS, CDR2 FNYEAQ. CDR3 length equals 16 residues. The J gene is TRBJ2-3, the V gene TRBV7-6; 12 bases align to TRBD2. The sequenced material came from naive CD8+ T cells from blood, with Jurkat cell RNA spiked in. Subset here: FACS-sorted CD8+CD4-CCR7+CD45RA+ naive T cells. The TCR was taken from a human donor in good health. Some libraries in this study had Jurkat cell RNA spiked in. The CDR3 nucleotides read TGTGCCAGCAGCAACCGACTAGCGGGAGGCACAGATACGCAGTATTTT. This sequence encodes CASSNRLAGGTDTQYF.